This TCR beta chain was sequenced in a study of human T cells and chemical hapten exposure. At the level of the study: Diphenylcyclopropenone, dosed weekly to the scalp, was given to patients throughout the roughly 24-week study.

Study observations and caveats: Relative to control repertoires, expanded TCRs gave rise to significantly more large CDR3 similarity clusters. All donors were alopecia patients, so their immunity may differ from that of healthy people.

The table lists this clonotype with many counts. The antigen remains unidentified. The junction departs from the called germline gene at one end, perhaps through a read error. The time point denotes: patch test 2, 6 weeks after DPC sensitization. The treatment was: therapeutic diphenylcyclopropenone sensitization with weekly scalp DPC. Participating donors were patients with alopecia, aged 18 to 70 years, considered appropriate candidates for DPC. The CDR3 runs to 13 residues. TCRdb passed the RACE reads through MiXCR, listing each CDR3 protein once. Altogether a few hundred thousand distinct CDR3 sequences are present, about 6% being singletons, with the ten largest covering 4.5% to 6%.

The rearrangement links TRBV12-3 or TRBV12-4 to TRBJ1-1; a possible D gene is TRBD1 (6 bases). The material was whole blood, obtained in connection with sensitization to the hapten diphenylcyclopropenone (DPC). The TCR comes from a woman aged 18-29 years with alopecia areata. Some clones in this sample may be carry-over from other donors' samples. The CDR3 bases are TGCGCCAGCAGCAAACAGGGGAACACTGAAGCTTTCTTT. This translates into CASSKQGNTEAFF.